The entry that follows covers one T cell receptor beta chain sequence. No antigen is known for it. The data are from a study of cytotoxic CD8 clonotypes in ibrutinib-treated CLL. Study-wide context: Researchers reported about a dozen relapsed/refractory and 15 treatment-naive patients, roughly 17 of them IGHV unmutated.

CDR1 is MDHEN and CDR2 is SYDVKM in the germline V gene. The CDR3 length is 15 residues. With 7 bases clipped from V and 4 bases from J, the junction kept 7 bases outside the gene matches. Study-level points and caveats: The clonality rise at ibrutinib response reflected private clonotype expansion. Ibrutinib response saw clonality rise, and progression saw it return toward baseline.

Sequenced by immunoSEQ multiplex PCR; TCRdb stores in-frame clones only, minus some. Of a few hundred thousand clones detected, about three quarters appear once; the ten largest clones hold just over 15%. The sample in question was PBMCs, obtained after 24 months of ibrutinib treatment. The chain employs TRBV28 and TRBJ1-2; 12 nucleotides align to TRBD1. The TCR originated in a human donor with chronic lymphocytic leukemia. CDR3 DNA: TGTGCCAGCAAACCGGGACAGGGGGCGCTCTATGGCTACACCTTC. Translated: CASKPGQGALYGYTF.